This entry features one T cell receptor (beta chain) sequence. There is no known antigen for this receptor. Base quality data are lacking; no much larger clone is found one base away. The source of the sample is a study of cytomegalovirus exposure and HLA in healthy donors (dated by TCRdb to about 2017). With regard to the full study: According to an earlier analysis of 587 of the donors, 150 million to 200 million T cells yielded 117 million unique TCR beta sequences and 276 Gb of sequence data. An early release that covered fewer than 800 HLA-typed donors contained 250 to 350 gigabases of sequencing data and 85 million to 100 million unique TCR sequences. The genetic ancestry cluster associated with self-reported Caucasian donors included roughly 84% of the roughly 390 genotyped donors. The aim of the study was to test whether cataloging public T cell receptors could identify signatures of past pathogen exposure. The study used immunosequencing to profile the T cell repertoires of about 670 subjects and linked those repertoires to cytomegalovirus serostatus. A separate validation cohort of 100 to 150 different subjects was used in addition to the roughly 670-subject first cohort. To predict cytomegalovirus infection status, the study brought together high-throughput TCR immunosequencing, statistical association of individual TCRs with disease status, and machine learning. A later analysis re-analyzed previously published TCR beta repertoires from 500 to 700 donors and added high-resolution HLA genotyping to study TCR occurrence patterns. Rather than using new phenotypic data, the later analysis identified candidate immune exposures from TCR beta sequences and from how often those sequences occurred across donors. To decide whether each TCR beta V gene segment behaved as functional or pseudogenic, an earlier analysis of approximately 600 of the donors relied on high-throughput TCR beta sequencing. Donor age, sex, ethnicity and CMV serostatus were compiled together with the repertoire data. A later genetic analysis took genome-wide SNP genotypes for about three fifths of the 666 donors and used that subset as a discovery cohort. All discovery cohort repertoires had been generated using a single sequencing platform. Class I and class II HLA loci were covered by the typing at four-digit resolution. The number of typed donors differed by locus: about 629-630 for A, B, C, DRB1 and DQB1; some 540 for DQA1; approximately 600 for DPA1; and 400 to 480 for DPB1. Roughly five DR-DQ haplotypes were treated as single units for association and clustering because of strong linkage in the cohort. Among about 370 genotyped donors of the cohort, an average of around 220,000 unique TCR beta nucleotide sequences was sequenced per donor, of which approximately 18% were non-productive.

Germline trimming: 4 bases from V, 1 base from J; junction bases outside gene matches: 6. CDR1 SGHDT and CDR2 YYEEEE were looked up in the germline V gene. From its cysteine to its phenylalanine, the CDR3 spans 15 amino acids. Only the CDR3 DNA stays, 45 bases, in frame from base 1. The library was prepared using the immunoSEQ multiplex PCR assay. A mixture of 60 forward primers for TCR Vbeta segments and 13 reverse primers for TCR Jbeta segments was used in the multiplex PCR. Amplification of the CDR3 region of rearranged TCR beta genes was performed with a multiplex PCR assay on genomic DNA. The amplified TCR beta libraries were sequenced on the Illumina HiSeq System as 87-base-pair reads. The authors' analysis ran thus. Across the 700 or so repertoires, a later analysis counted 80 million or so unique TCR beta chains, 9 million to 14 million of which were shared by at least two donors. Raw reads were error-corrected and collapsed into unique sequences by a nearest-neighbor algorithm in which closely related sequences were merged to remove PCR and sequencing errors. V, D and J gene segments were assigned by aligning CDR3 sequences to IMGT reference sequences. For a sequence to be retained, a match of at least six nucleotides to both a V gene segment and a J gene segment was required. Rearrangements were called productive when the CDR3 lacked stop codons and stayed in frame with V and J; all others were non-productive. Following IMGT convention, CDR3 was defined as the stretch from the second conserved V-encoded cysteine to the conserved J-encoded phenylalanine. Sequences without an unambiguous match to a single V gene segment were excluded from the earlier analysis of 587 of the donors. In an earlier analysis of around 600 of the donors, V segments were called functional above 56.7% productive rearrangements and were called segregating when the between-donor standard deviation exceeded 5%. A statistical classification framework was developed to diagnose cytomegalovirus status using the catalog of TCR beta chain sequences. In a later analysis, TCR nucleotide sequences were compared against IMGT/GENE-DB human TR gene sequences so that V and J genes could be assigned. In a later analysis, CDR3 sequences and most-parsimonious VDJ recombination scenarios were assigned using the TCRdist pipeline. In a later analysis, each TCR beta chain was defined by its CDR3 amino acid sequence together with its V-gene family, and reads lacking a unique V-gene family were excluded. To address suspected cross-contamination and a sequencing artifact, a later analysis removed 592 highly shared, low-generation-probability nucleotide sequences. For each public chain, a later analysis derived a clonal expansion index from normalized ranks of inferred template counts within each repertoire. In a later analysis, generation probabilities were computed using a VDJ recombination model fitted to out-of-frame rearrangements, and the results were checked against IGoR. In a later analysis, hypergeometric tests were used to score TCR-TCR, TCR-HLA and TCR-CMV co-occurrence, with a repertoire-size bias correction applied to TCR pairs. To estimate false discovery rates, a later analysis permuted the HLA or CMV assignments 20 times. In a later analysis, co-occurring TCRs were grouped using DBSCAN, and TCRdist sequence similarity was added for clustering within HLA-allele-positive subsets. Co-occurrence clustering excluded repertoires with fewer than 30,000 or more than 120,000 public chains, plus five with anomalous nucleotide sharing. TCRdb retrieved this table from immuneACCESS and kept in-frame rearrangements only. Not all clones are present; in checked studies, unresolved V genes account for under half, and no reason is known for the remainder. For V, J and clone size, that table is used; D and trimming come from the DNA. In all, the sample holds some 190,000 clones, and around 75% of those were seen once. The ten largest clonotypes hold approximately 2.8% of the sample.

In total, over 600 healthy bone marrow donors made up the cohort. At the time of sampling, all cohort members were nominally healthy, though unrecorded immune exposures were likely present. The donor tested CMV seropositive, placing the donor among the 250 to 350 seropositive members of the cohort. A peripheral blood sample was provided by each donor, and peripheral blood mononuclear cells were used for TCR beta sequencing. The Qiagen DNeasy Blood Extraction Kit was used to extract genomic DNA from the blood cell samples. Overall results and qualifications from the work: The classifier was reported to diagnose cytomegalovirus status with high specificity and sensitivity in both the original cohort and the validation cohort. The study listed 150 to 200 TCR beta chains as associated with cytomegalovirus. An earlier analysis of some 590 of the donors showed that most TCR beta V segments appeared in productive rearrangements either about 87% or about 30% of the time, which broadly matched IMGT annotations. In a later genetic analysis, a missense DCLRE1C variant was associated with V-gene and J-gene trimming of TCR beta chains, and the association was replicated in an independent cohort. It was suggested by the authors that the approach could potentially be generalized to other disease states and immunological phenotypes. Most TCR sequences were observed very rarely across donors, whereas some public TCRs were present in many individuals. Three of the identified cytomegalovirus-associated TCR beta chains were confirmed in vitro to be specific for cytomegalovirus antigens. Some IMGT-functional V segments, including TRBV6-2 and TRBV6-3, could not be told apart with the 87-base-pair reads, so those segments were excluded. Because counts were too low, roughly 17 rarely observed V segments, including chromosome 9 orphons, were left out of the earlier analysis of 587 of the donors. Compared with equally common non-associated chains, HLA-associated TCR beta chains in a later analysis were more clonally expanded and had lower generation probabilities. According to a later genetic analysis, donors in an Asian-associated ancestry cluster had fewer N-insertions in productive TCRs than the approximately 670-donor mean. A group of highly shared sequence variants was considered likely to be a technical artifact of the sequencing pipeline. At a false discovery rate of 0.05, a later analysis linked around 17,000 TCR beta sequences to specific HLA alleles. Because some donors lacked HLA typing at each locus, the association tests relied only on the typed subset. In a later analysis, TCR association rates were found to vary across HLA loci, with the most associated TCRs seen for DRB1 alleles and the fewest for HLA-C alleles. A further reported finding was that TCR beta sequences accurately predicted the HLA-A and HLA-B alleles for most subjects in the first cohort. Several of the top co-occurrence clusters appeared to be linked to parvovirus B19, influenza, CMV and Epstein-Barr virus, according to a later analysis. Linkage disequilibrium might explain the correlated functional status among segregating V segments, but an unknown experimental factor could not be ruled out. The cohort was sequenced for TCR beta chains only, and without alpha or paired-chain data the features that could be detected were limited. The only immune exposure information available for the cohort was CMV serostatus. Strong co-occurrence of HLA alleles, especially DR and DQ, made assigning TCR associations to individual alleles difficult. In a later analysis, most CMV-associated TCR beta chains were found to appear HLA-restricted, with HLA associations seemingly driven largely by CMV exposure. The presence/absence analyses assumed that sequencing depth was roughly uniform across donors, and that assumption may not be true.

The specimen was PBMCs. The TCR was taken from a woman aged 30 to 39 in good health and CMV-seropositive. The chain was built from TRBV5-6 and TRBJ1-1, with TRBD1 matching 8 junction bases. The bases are TGTGCCAGCAGCCTTATCGGGACAGGGAACACTGAAGCTTTCTTT. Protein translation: CASSLIGTGNTEAFF.